The 14 T cell receptor beta chains listed next were all sequenced from one sample in a study of T cell changes during pregnancy in multiple sclerosis. Sequencing used immunoSEQ multiplex PCR; TCRdb keeps in-frame clones, though not all of them. Here the sample spans tens of thousands of clones, roughly 90% being singletons. Sequenced material: CD8+ T cells from peripheral blood mononuclear cells, taken before pregnancy. Receptors were obtained from a female donor with multiple sclerosis, enrolled in a pregnancy study.

This clone was counted only a few times. The rearrangement links TRBV10-2 to TRBJ1-1, with D unresolved. Germline V gene lookup returns CDR1 WSHSY and CDR2 SAAADI. Between the trimmed V and J ends, which lost 6 bases and 1 base, there was a span of 9 bases. This CDR3 is 13 amino acids long. The CDR3 reads CASSITENTEAFF. CDR3 coding DNA: TGCGCCAGCAGCATAACTGAGAACACTGAAGCTTTCTTT.

V is TRBV30 and J is TRBJ1-1; maybe TRBD1 (5 bases). CDR1 is GTSNPN and CDR2 is SVGIG in the germline V gene (reference sequence). The V and J ends lost 6 bases and 4 bases respectively, with 6 bases between them. This CDR3 has 10 amino acids. The CDR3 region has the DNA TGTGCCTGCAGGGTCACTGAAGCTTTCTTT. It specifies CACRVTEAFF.

V gene TRBV28 combines with J gene TRBJ2-5; TRBD2 agrees at 8 bases. V shed 4 bases, J shed 4 bases, and the junction held 11 bases outside the gene matches. There are 16 residues in the CDR3. Germline-derived CDR1 and CDR2 are MDHEN and SYDVKM. DNA for the CDR3: TGTGCCAGCAGTTCCGCCCCAGCGGGGGTTGTAGAGACCCAGTACTTC. Translated: CASSSAPAGVVETQYF.

This clone appeared a few times. This chain joins TRBV21-1 and TRBJ1-5. TRBV21-1 counts as a pseudogene. The CDR3 is 13 amino acids. Written as DNA, the CDR3 is TGTGCCAGCAGCCTTGGGAGGTATCAGCCCCAGCATTTT. This sequence encodes CASSLGRYQPQHF.

The chain couples TRBV19 to TRBJ2-2; TRBD1 matches at 8 bases. V was pared by 3 bases and J by 8 bases, with 8 bases of the junction left unmatched. This CDR3 is built from 15 residues. Germline lookup yields CDR1 LNHDA and CDR2 SQIVND (reference sequence). CDR3 coding DNA: TGTGCCAGTAGTATCCCTCCAGGGGGCGCGGGGGAGCTGTTTTTT. It yields the protein CASSIPPGGAGELFF.

V gene TRBV20-1 combines with J gene TRBJ1-2; no reliable D call. V lost 1 base to trimming and J lost 3 bases, with 3 bases between them. The CDR3 sequence is 11 residues long. The germline CDR1 and CDR2 sequences are DFQATT and SNEGSKA (reference sequence). CDR3 amino acids: CSARAYYGYTF. In DNA, the CDR3 is TGCAGTGCTAGAGCCTACTATGGCTACACCTTC.

This sequence joins TRBV9 and TRBJ2-5; 8 bases line up with TRBD2. The germline V gene encodes CDR1 SGDLS and CDR2 YYNGEE. The CDR3 consists of 15 residues. With 3 bases clipped from V and 2 bases from J, the junction kept 6 bases outside the gene matches. Here the CDR3 reads CASSDGLAPQETQYF. CDR3 nucleotide sequence: TGTGCCAGCAGCGATGGACTAGCTCCTCAAGAGACCCAGTACTTC.

This chain uses TRBV27 with TRBJ1-5; D is possibly TRBD1 (6 bases). V was shortened by 4 bases and J by 7 bases, with 17 bases between the two germline ends. Germline CDR1 is MNHEY and CDR2 is SMNVEV (reference sequence). The length of the CDR3 is 15 residues. Here the CDR3 reads CASSYSGTTGQPQHF. CDR3 DNA sequence: TGTGCCAGCAGTTACTCGGGGACAACCGGGCAGCCCCAGCATTTT.

The chain uses TRBV6-1 and TRBJ2-3, with D possibly TRBD1 on 6 matching bases. CDR3 size: 16 residues. Per germline, CDR1 MNHNS and CDR2 SASEGT. Trimming took off 1 base at V and 2 bases at J, with 13 bases between the two ends. Here the CDR3 DNA reads TGTGCCAGCAGTGAAGTGGGGGCCTACTCCACAGATACGCAGTATTTT. Translation: CASSEVGAYSTDTQYF.

The chain has TRBV2 and TRBJ1-1, with D possibly matching TRBD1 (5 bases). Germline assignment: CDR1 SNHLY and CDR2 FYNNEI. This CDR3 has 12 amino acids. The CDR3 loop reads CAGGAKNTEAFF. The CDR3, as DNA: TGTGCAGGCGGGGCCAAGAACACTGAAGCTTTCTTT. Complete variable domain (other parts from reference TRBV2 and TRBJ1-1): EPEVTQTPSHQVTQMGQEVILRCVPISNHLYFYWYRQILGQKVEFLVSFYNNEISEKSEIFDDQFSVERPDGSNFTLKIRSTKLEDSAMYFCAGGAKNTEAFFGQGTRLTVV.

The chain joins TRBV11-2 to TRBJ1-2; tentative D call: TRBD1 (6 bases). The CDR3 loop spans 17 amino acids. V gave up 5 bases and J gave up 0 bases, with 19 bases separating them. Germline loops: CDR1 SGHAT, CDR2 FQNNGV. Here the CDR3 DNA reads TGTGCCAGCAGCCAAACCCCGGGGACACCGTCTAACTATGGCTACACCTTC. Translating gives CASSQTPGTPSNYGYTF.

This rearrangement joins TRBV27 to TRBJ1-1, with a possible D match to TRBD1 (6 bases). The V gene lost 2 bases and the J gene lost 4 bases, with 20 bases spanning the gap. Germline V lookup: CDR1 MNHEY, CDR2 SMNVEV (reference sequence). The CDR3 totals 17 residues. CDR3 nucleotide sequence: TGTGCCAGCAGTTTAACCTGGGCAGGGGCGAGTCCCACTGAAGCTTTCTTT. Residues: CASSLTWAGASPTEAFF.

V usage is TRBV6-5 and J usage is TRBJ2-5; 8 bases align to TRBD2. The J segment lost 5 bases and the V segment lost 8 bases, leaving 7 bases of the junction unmatched. Germline lookup yields CDR1 MNHEY and CDR2 SVGAGI. This CDR3 contains 13 residues. CDR3 sequence (DNA): TGTGCCAGCTCCCGGGGCGGGGGGGAGACCCAGTACTTC. Its translation is CASSRGGGETQYF.

The chain has TRBV4-2 and TRBJ2-7; TRBD1 is a possible D gene (5 bases). Trimming left V 0 bases short and J 6 bases short, with 15 bases between. CDR1 and CDR2 from the germline V gene are LGHNA and YNFKEQ. The CDR3 is made up of 15 amino acids. The CDR3 DNA reads as TGTGCCAGCAGCCAAGATCAGGGCGTTGTTGGCGAGCAGTACTTC. Its protein is CASSQDQGVVGEQYF.